This T cell receptor (beta chain) was sequenced in a study of beta chain features in type 1 diabetes. Study-level information: Sorted cells numbering around 110,000,000 were examined across all samples.

This CDR3 region has 18 residues. Trimming left V 2 bases short and J 1 base short, with 16 bases between. Germline V gene sequence: CDR1 SGDLS, CDR2 YYNGEE. Sequenced material consisted of expressed TCRB transcripts (all of the isolated RNA was reverse transcribed). Method: immunoSEQ multiplex PCR; TCRdb's copy keeps in-frame clones and lacks some. The sample carries a few hundred thousand clones, 20% recorded once. This clone has only a few counts. What it binds is unknown. General observations from the study: Shortening that was moderate but significant affected the TCRB CDR3s of Type 1 diabetes patients in all four CD4+ subsets. Whether HLA type influences TCRB rearrangement remained unresolved here.

Sorted populations all exceeded 95% purity. Sequences were obtained from naive CD4+ T cells from blood. This receptor was taken from a woman aged 40 to 55 with type 1 diabetes. The chain recombines TRBV9 with TRBJ2-6, with a tentative D call TRBD2 (6 bases). The CDR3 bases are TGTGCCAGCAGCGTTCCGGGGGACGCTTTTTCTGGGGCCAACGTCCTGACTTTC. Its protein is CASSVPGDAFSGANVLTF.